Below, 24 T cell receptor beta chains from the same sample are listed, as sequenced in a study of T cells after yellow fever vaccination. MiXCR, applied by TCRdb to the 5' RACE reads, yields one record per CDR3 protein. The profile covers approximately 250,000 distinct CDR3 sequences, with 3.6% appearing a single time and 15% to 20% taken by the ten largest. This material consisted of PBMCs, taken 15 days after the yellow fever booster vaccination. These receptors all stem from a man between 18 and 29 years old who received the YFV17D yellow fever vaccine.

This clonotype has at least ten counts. The CDR3 sequence: CASSFSIDSGYTF. CDR3 nucleotides: TGTGCCAGCAGTTTTTCCATCGACAGTGGCTACACCTTC. This rearrangement joins TRBV5-5 to TRBJ1-2, with a tentative D call TRBD1 (5 bases). The V gene lost 5 bases and the J gene lost 7 bases, with 15 bases spanning the gap. The CDR3 extends over 13 amino acids. The germline V gene encodes CDR1 SGHKS and CDR2 YYEKEE (reference sequence).

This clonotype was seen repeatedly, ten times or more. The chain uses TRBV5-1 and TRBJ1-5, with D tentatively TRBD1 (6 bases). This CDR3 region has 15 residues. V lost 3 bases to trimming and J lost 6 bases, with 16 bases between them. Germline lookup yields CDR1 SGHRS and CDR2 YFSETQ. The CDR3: CASSSGTGQGQPQHF. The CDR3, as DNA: TGCGCCAGCAGCTCTGGAACAGGGCAGGGTCAGCCCCAGCATTTT. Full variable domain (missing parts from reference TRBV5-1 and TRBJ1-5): KAGVTQTPRYLIKTRGQQVTLSCSPISGHRSVSWYQQTPGQGLQFLFEYFSETQRNKGNFPGRFSGRQFSNSRSEMNVSTLELGDSALYLCASSSGTGQGQPQHFGDGTRLSIL.

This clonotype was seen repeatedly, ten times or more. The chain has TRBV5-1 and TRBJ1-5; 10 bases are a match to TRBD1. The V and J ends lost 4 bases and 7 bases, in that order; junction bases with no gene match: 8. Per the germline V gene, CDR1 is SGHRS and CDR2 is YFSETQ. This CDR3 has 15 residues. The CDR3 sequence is CASSPGTGVTQPQHF. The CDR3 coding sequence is TGCGCCAGCAGCCCGGGGACAGGGGTTACGCAGCCCCAGCATTTT.

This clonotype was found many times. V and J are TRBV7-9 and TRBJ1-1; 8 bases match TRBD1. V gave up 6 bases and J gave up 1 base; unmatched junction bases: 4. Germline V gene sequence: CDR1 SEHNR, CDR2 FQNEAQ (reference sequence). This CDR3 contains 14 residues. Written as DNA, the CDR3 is TGTGCCAGCAGACTCGGGACAGGGAACACTGAAGCTTTCTTT. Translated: CASRLGTGNTEAFF. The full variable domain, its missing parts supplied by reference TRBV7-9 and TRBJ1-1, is DTGVSQNPRHKITKRGQNVTFRCDPISEHNRLYWYRQTLGQGPEFLTYFQNEAQLEKSRLLSDRFSAERPKGSFSTLEIQRTEQGDSAMYLCASRLGTGNTEAFFGQGTRLTVV.

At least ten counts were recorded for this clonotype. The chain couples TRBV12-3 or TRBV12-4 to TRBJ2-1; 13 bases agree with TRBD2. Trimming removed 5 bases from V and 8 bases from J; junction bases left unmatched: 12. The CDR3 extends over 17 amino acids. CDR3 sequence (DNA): TGTGCCAGCAGTCCCCTAACTAGCGGGGGGGGCCGCCATGAGCAGTTCTTC. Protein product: CASSPLTSGGGRHEQFF.

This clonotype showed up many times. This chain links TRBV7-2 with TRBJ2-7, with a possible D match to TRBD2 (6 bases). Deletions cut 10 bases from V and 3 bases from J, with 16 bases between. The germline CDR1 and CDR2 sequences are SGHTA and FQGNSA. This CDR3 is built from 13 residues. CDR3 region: CATSAGPNYEQYF. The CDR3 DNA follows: TGTGCCACCTCCGCGGGACCGAACTACGAGCAGTACTTC.

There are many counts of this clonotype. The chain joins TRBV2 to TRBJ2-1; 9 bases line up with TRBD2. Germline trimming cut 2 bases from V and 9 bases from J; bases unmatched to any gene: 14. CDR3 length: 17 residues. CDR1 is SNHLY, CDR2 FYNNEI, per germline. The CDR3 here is CASSELVAGALGGEQFF. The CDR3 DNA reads TGTGCCAGCAGTGAATTGGTAGCGGGGGCCTTAGGGGGTGAGCAGTTCTTC.

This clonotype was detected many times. CDR3 DNA: TGTGCCAGCAGTTACTCATTTGGACTGAACTACGAGCAGTACTTC. This codes for CASSYSFGLNYEQYF. The V gene is TRBV6-5, the J gene TRBJ2-7; maybe TRBD2 (5 bases). Germline values: CDR1 MNHEY, CDR2 SVGAGI. The CDR3 has 15 residues. Trimming shortened V by 0 bases and J by 3 bases, and 12 bases separated the two germline ends.

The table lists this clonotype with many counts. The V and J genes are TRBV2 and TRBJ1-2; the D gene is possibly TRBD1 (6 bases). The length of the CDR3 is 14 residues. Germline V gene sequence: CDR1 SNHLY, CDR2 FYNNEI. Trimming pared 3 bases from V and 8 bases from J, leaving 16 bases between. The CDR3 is CASSDQLTGAGYTF. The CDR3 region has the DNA TGTGCCAGCAGTGACCAACTCACGGGGGCGGGCTACACCTTC.

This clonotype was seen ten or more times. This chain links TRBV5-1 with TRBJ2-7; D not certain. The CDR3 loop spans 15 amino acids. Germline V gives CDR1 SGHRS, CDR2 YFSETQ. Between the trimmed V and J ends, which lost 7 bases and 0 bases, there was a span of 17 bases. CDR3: CASGVESSHSYEQYF. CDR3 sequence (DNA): TGCGCCAGCGGGGTAGAAAGTTCCCACTCCTACGAGCAGTACTTC.

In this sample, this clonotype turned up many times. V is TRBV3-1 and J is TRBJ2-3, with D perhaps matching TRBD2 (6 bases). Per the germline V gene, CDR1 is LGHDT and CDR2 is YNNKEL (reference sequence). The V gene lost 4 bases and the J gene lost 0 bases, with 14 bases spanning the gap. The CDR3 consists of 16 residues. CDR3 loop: CASSPGVPGSTDTQYF. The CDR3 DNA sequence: TGTGCCAGCAGCCCGGGGGTTCCGGGAAGCACAGATACGCAGTATTTT.

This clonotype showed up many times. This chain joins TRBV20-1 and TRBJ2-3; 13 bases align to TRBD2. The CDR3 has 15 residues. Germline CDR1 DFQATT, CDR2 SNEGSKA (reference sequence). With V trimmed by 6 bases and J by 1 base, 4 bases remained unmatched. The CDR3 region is CSATLAGGRTDTQYF. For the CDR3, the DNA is TGCAGTGCAACACTAGCGGGGGGGCGCACAGATACGCAGTATTTT.

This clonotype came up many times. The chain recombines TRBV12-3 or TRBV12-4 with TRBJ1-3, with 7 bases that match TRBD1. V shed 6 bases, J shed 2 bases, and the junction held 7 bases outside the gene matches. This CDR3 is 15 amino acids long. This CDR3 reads CASRWDSLTGNTIYF. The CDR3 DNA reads TGTGCCAGCAGGTGGGACAGCCTTACTGGAAACACCATATATTTT.

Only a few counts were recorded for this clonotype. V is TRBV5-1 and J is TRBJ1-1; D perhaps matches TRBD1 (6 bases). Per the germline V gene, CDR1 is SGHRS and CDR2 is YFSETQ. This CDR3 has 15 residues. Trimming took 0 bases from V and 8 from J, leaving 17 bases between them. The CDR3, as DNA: TGCGCCAGCAGCTTGGGAGGGGGTCCTATCACCGAAGCTTTCTTT. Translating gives CASSLGGGPITEAFF.

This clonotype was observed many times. As DNA, the CDR3 is TGTGCCAGCAGTTCCGGACGTCAAGAGACCCAGTACTTC. Translating it yields CASSSGRQETQYF. The J gene is TRBJ2-5, the V gene TRBV7-9; D remains unclear. Germline assignment: CDR1 SEHNR and CDR2 FQNEAQ (reference sequence). The V gene lost 6 bases and the J gene lost 2 bases, with 10 bases spanning the gap. The CDR3 contains 13 residues. The entire variable domain, with the rest obtained from reference TRBV7-9 and TRBJ2-5, is as follows: DTGVSQNPRHKITKRGQNVTFRCDPISEHNRLYWYRQTLGQGPEFLTYFQNEAQLEKSRLLSDRFSAERPKGSFSTLEIQRTEQGDSAMYLCASSSGRQETQYFGPGTRLLVL.

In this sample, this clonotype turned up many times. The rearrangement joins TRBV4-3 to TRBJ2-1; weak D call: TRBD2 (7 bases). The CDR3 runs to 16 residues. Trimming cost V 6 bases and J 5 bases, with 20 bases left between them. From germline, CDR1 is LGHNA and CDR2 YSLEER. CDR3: CASSLRGGGRNNEQFF. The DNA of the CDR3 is TGCGCCAGCAGTCTTAGAGGGGGGGGCCGCAACAATGAGCAGTTCTTC.

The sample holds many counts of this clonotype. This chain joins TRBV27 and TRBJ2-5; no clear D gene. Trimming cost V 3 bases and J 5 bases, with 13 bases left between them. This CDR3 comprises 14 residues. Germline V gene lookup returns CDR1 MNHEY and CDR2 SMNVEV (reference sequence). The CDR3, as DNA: TGTGCCAGCAGTTTTGTCGGGTTCCGGGAGACCCAGTACTTC. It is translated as CASSFVGFRETQYF.

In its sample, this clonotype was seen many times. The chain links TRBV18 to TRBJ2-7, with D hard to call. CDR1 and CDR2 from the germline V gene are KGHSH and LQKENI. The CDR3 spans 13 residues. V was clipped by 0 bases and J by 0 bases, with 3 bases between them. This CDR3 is CASSPPSSYEQYV. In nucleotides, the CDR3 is TGTGCCAGCTCACCACCGAGCTCCTACGAGCAGTACGTC.

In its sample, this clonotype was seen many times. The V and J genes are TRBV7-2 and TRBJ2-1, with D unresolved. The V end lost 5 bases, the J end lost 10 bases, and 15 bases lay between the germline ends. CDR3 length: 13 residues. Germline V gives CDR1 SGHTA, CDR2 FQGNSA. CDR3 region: CASSRQWVGEQFF. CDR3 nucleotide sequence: TGTGCCAGCAGCCGCCAATGGGTTGGGGAGCAGTTCTTC.

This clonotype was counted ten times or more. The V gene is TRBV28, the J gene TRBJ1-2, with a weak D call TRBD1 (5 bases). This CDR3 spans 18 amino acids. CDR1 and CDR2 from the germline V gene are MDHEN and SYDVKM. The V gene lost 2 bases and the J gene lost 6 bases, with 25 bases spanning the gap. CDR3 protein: CASSLGRAFRTGGNGYTF. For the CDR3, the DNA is TGTGCCAGCAGTTTAGGCAGGGCCTTCCGGACGGGGGGTAATGGCTACACCTTC.

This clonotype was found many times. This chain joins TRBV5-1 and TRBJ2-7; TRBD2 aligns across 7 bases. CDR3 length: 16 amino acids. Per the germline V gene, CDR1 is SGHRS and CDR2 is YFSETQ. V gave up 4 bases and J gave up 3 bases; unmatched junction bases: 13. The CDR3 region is CASSLGPGGGNYEQYF. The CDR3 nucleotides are TGCGCCAGCAGCCTCGGTCCGGGCGGGGGAAACTACGAGCAGTACTTC.

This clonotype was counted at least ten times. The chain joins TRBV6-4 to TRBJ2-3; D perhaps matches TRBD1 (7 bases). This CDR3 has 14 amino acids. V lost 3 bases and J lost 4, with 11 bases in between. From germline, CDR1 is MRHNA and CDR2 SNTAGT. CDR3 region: CASSEARGADTQYF. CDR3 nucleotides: TGTGCCAGCAGTGAAGCCAGGGGGGCAGATACGCAGTATTTT.

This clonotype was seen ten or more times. The CDR3: CASSGQDSYEQYV. The CDR3 nucleotides read TGTGCCAGCAGCGGCCAGGACAGCTACGAGCAGTACGTC. The V gene is TRBV9, the J gene TRBJ2-7, with D tentatively TRBD1 (6 bases). The germline V and J ends were trimmed by 3 bases and 3 bases, with 10 bases remaining between them. The CDR3 extends over 13 amino acids. Germline V gives CDR1 SGDLS, CDR2 YYNGEE.

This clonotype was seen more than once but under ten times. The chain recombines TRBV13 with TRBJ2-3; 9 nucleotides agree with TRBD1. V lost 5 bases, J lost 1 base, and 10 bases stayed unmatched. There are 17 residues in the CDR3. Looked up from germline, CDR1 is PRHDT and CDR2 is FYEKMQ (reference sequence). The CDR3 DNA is TGTGCCAGCAGCCTACGAGGGACAGGGAAGGGCACAGATACGCAGTATTTT. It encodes CASSLRGTGKGTDTQYF.